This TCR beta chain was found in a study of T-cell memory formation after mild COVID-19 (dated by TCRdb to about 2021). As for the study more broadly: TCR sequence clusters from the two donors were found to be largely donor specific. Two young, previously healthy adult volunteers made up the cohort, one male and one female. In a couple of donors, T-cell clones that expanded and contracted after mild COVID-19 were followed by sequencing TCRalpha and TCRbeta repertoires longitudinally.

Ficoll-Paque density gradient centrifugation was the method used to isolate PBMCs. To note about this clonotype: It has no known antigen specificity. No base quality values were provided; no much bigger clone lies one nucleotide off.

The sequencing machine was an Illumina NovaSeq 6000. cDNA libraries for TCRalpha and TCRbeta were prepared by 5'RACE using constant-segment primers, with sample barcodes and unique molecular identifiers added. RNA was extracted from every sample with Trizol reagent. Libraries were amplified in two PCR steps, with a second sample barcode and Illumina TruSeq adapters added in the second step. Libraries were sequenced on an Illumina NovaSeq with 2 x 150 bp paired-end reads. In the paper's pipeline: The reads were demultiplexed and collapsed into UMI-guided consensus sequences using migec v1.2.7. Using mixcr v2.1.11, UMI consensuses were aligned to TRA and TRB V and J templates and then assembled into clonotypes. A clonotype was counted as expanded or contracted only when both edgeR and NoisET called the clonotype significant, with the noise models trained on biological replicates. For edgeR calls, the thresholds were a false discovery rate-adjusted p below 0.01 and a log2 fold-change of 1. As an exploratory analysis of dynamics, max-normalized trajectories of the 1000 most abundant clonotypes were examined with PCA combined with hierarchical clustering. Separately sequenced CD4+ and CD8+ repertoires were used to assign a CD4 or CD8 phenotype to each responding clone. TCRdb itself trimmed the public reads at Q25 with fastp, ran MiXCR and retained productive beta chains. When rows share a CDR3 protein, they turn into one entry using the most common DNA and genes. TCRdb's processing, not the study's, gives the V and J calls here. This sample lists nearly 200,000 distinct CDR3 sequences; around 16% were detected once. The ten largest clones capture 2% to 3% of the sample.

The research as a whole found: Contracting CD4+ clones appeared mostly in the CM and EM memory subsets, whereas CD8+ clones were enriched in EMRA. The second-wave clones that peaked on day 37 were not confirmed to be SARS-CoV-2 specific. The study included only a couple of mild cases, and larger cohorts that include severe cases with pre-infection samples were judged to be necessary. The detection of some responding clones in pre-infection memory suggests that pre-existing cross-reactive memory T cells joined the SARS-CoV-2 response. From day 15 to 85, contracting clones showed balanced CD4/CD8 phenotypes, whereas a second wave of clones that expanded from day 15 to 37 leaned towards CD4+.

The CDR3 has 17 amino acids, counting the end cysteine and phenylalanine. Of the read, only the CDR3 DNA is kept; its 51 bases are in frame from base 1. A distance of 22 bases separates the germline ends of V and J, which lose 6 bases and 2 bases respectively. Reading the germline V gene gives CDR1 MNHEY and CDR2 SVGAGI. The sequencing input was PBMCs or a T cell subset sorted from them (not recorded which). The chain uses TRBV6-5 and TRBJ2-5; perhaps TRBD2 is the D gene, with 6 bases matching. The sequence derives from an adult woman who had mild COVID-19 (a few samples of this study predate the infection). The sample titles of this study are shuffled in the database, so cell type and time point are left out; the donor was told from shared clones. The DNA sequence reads TGTGCCAGCAGGACAACTAGAGCGGGTAGAAAGCAAGAGACCCAGTACTTC. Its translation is CASRTTRAGRKQETQYF.